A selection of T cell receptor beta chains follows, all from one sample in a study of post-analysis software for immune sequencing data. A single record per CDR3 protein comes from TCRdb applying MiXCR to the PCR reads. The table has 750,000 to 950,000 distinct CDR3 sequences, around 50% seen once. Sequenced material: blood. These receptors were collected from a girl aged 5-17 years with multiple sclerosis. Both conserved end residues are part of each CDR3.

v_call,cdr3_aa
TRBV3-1,CASSPQSGNTEAFF
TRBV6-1,CASRPGLGNEQFF
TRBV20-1,CSARWRSSLHF
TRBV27,CASSLSSTGGSYGYTF
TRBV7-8,CASREGQGLNQPQHF
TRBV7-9,CASSLTRSRGETQYF
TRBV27,CATAGSYEQYF
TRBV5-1,CASSLVESSYEQYF
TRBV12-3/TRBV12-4,CASSLPRGRATDGYTF
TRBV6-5,CASRRGVGSDGYTF
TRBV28,CASTPDGNTEAFF
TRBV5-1,CASSLGTVYTYGYTF
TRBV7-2,CASSRLVGNNEQFF
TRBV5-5,CASSLAGTGGLNTEAFF
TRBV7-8,CASSLAHATGAASYEQYF
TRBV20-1,CSATAGAGYEQYF
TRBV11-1,CASSPSMYEQYF
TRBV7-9,CASSILTTNYGYTF
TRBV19,CASSRFGRTPYEQYF
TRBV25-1,CASRDKGAFINEQFF
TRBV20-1,CSARAPHLAGRSETQYF
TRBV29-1,CSVWDRGMNQPQHF
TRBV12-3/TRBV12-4,CASSLRRVDGYTF
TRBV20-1,CSARGTTLYEQYF
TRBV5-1,CASSFTREGDTQYF
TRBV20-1,CSAQRGGETQYF
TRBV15,CATSRDTGLVSQYF
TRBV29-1,CSGVAWSTYNEQYF
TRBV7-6,CASSLALAGNNEQFF
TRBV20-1,CSARGATENEQYF
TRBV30,CAWLMKLGASGANVLTF